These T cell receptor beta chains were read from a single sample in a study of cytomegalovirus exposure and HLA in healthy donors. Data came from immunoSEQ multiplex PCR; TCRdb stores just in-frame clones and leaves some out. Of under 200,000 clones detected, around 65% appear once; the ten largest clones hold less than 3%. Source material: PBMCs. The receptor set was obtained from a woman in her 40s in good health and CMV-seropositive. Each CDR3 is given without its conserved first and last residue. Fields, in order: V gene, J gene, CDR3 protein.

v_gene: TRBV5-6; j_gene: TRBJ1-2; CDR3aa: ASSRSAEDYGYT
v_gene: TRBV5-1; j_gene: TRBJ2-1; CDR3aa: ASSWGLAGGNYNEQF
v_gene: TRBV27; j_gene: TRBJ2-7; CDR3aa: ASSPNLRGREQY
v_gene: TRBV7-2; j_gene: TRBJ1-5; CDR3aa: ASSSRQGGNQPQN
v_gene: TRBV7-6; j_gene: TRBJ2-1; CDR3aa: ASSSGGSYNEQF
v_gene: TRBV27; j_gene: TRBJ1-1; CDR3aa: ASSFGGGTEAF
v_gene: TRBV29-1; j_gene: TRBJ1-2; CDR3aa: SAGGDSGYT
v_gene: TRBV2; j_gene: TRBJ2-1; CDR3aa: ASSPGWPYNEQF
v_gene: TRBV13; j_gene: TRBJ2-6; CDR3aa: ASSPVLAGASSGANVLT
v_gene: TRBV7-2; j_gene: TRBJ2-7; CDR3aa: ASSLGTGTGTYEQY
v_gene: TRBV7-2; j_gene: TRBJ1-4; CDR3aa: ASSSLFGTGSATNEKLF
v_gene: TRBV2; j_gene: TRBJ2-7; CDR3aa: ASPETDLPAYEQY
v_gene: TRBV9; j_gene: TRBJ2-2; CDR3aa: ASSVGSLAGNTGELF
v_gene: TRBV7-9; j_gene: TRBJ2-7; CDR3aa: ASSTPLAEGDEQY
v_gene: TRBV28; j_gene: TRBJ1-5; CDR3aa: ASSPRTGHQPQH
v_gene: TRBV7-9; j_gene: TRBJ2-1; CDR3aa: ASSFGQGAGNEQF
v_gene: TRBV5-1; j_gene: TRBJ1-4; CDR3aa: ASSSDRQGARGKLF
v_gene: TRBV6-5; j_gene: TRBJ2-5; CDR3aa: ASLGDQETQY
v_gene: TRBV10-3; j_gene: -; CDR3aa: AIKVQGYEQY
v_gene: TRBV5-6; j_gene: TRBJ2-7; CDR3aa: ASSRDSTYEQY
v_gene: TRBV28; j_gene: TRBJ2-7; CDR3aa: ASNGLAGYEQY
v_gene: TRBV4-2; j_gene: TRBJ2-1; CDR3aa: ASRDLTSGLEQF
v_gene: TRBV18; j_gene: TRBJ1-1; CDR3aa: ASSLGQPMNTEAF
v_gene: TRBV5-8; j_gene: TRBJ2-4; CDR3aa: ASSLQGSISKNIQY
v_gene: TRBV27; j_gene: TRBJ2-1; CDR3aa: ASSSAGPYNEQF
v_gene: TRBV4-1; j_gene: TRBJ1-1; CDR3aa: ASSQRTPGQEGAF
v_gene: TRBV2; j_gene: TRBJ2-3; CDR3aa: ASLLASDTQY
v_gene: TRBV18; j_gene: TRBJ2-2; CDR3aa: ASSRTGGGGELF
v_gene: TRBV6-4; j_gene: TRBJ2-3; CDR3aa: ASSDLRSDTQY